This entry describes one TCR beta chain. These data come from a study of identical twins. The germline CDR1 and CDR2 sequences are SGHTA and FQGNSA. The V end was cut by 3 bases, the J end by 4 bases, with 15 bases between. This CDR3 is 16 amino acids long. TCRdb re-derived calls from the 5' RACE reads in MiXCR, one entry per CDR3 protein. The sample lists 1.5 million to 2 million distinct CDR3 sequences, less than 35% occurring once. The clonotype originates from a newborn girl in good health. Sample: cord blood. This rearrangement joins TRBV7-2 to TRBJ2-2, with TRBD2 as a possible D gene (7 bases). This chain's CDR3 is CASSFGGLAVTGELFF. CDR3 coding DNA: TGTGCCAGCAGCTTTGGGGGGCTAGCGGTCACCGGGGAGCTGTTTTTT.